There are a few counts of the clone carrying this TCR beta chain. Its antigen is not identified. Being one base from a much bigger clone, this may be a read error. The data were taken from a study of breast tumors, draining lymph nodes, adjacent tissues. Study-level results: Most tumor T cells seemingly derive from lymph node, then expand in tumor.

TCRdb fed the multiplex PCR reads into MiXCR, producing one record per CDR3 protein. Altogether 150,000 to 200,000 distinct CDR3 sequences are present, 25% to 40% being singletons, with the ten largest covering over 3.5%. The CDR3 totals 12 residues. Trimming cost V 10 bases and J 5 bases, with 15 bases left between them. Germline CDR1 reads MNHNY; CDR2 reads SVGAGI (reference sequence). The lymph nodes were axillary draining lymph nodes from breast cancer patients. The source material was axillary lymph node tissue. V usage is TRBV6-6 and J usage is TRBJ2-7; D is unresolved. The TCR was taken from a female donor with breast cancer. Some clones in this sample may be carry-over from other donors' samples. CDR3 DNA: TGTGCCACCTTGCCTATCAGCCACGAGCAGTACTTC. Its translation: CATLPISHEQYF.